This TCR beta chain derives from a study of blood T cell repertoires in COVID-19. Whole-study context: Both acute and convalescent COVID-19 samples were obtained from the United States, Italy and Spain. T cells, B-cell-depleted T cells, or PBMCs provided the cDNA or gDNA that served as material.

Germline V CDR1 and CDR2: GTSNPN, SVGIG (reference sequence). The CDR3 totals 13 residues. Trimming took 3 bases from V and 3 from J, leaving 11 bases between them. Authors' analysis steps: Nucleated cell counts were estimated from reference gene primer amplification. TCRdb's copy holds only in-frame clones and misses some; the assay was immunoSEQ multiplex PCR. Clone size and V and J calls were adopted from that table, with D and trimming inferred from the DNA. Here the sample spans approximately 350,000 clones, around four fifths being singletons. The V call is TRBV30, the J call TRBJ2-5; D is uncertain. The receptor's source is a man aged 25 to 40 with active or convalescent COVID-19. The sample taken for sequencing was peripheral blood. The CDR3 coding sequence is TGTGCCTGGAGGACCTGGCGGAAAGAGACCCAGTACTTC. This gives the protein CAWRTWRKETQYF.